The 20 T cell receptor beta chains in this list originate from one sample, sequenced in a study of shared clonotypes between healthy human individuals. Generated by immunoSEQ multiplex PCR, the TCRdb table keeps only in-frame clones and is missing some. The data contain about 1.5 million clones, under 99% of them singletons. Sequencing input: naive CD4+ T cells sorted from blood. As to subset: CD45RA+ positively selected. Source of these receptors: a man in his thirties or forties in good health.

The V gene is TRBV28, the J gene TRBJ2-7; weak D call: TRBD2 (5 bases). Germline-derived CDR1 and CDR2 are MDHEN and SYDVKM. Trimming removed 5 bases from V and 2 bases from J, with 16 bases in between. The CDR3 extends over 15 amino acids. The CDR3: CASSQIRTGTYEQYF. The CDR3 DNA follows: TGTGCCAGCAGTCAAATACGGACGGGGACCTACGAGCAGTACTTC.

This clone appeared once. Different DNA sequences within this sample yield the same CDR3. The chain links TRBV9 to TRBJ2-7; D remains unclear. The CDR3 is 14 amino acids. Trimming removed 0 bases from V and 2 bases from J, with 9 bases in between. The germline gives CDR1 SGDLS, CDR2 YYNGEE. The CDR3 bases are TGTGCCAGCAGCGTAGGGTCCGACCCCTACGAGCAGTACTTC. Translation: CASSVGSDPYEQYF.

The chain recombines TRBV4-3 with TRBJ1-1; D gene ambiguous. CDR3 length: 14 residues. Per the germline V gene, CDR1 is LGHNA and CDR2 is YSLEER. Trimming left V 0 bases short and J 1 base short, with 6 bases between. CDR3 sequence reads: CASSQDVANTEAFF. CDR3 DNA: TGCGCCAGCAGCCAAGATGTAGCGAACACTGAAGCTTTCTTT.

V usage is TRBV28 and J usage is TRBJ1-2; 7 positions agree with TRBD1. The ends lost 5 bases at V and 6 bases at J; junction bases unmatched: 0. The length of the CDR3 is 11 residues. Germline-derived CDR1 and CDR2 are MDHEN and SYDVKM. As DNA, the CDR3 is TGTGCCAGCAGTGACAGGGATGGCTACACCTTC. Protein sequence: CASSDRDGYTF.

The chain couples TRBV10-3 to TRBJ2-3; 11 nucleotides match TRBD2. The junction had 7 bases not matched to a gene; V was cut back by 9 bases and J by 5 bases. Germline assignment: CDR1 ENHRY and CDR2 SYGVKD. This CDR3 has 14 residues. In DNA, the CDR3 is TGTGCCATACTAAGAGGGACTAGCGGAGATACGCAGTATTTT. This gives the protein CAILRGTSGDTQYF.

The chain is built from TRBV7-6 and TRBJ1-1, with D unclear. The length of the CDR3 is 17 residues. The germline V and J ends were trimmed by 1 base and 1 base, with 16 bases remaining between them. CDR1 and CDR2 from the germline V gene are SGHVS and FNYEAQ. The CDR3 loop is CASSLVSTDHGNTEAFF. The DNA for the CDR3 is TGTGCCAGCAGCTTAGTTTCTACCGACCACGGGAACACTGAAGCTTTCTTT.

The chain has TRBV6-5 and TRBJ2-7; D not resolved. Germline assignment: CDR1 MNHEY and CDR2 SVGAGI. The CDR3 has 12 amino acids. Trimming removed 8 bases at V and 2 bases at J, with 10 bases between. In nucleotides, the CDR3 is TGTGCCAGCGTTGGCGGCGCCTACGAGCAGTACTTC. This encodes CASVGGAYEQYF.

This sequence joins TRBV21-1 and TRBJ2-1; the table's D call, TRBD2, was not checked against the DNA. TRBV21-1 is a recognized pseudogene. The CDR3 runs 13 residues. CDR3 protein: CASRGSSYNEQFF. CDR3 DNA sequence: TGTGCCAGCCGGGGATCCTCCTACAATGAGCAGTTCTTC.

This clone was detected only once. The V call is TRBV7-8, the J call TRBJ2-5, with D uncertain. The V and J ends lost 5 bases and 0 bases respectively, with 13 bases between them. The CDR3 consists of 15 residues. Per the germline V gene, CDR1 is SGHVS and CDR2 is FQNEAQ. The CDR3 nucleotides are TGTGCCAGCAGCGTGGATGGATGGTACCAAGAGACCCAGTACTTC. Encoded protein: CASSVDGWYQETQYF.

This chain joins TRBV19 and TRBJ2-7; 8 nucleotides match TRBD1. Unmatched junction bases numbered 6, after V lost 5 bases and J lost 6 bases. The CDR3 runs 13 residues. CDR1 and CDR2 (germline): LNHDA, SQIVND (reference sequence). The CDR3 sequence: CASSPTGEGEQYF. The CDR3 DNA reads TGTGCCAGTAGTCCGACAGGGGAAGGCGAGCAGTACTTC.

The chain uses TRBV7-9 and TRBJ2-7; no definite D call. CDR3 size: 13 residues. Germline CDR1 and CDR2: SEHNR and FQNEAQ (reference sequence). Trimming removed 5 bases from V and 2 bases from J, with 10 bases in between. DNA for the CDR3: TGTGCCAGCAGCGAAGATAGTACCTACGAGCAGTACTTC. This sequence encodes CASSEDSTYEQYF. Drawing the rest from reference TRBV7-9 and TRBJ2-7, the complete variable domain is DTGVSQNPRHKITKRGQNVTFRCDPISEHNRLYWYRQTLGQGPEFLTYFQNEAQLEKSRLLSDRFSAERPKGSFSTLEIQRTEQGDSAMYLCASSEDSTYEQYFGPGTRLTVT.

The CDR3 loop reads CAISESANTGELFF. In nucleotides, the CDR3 is TGTGCCATCAGTGAGTCTGCGAACACCGGGGAGCTGTTTTTT. The chain recombines TRBV10-3 with TRBJ2-2, with D unresolved. Trimming removed 0 bases from V and 0 bases from J, with 2 bases in between. The CDR3 runs to 14 residues. Germline V CDR1 and CDR2: ENHRY, SYGVKD.

The V gene is TRBV14, the J gene TRBJ2-1; 7 bases are a match to TRBD2. Trimming took 2 bases from V and 0 from J; bases not matched to a gene: 4. CDR3 length equals 16 residues. The germline V gene has CDR1 SGHDN and CDR2 FVKESK. CDR3 DNA: TGTGCCAGCAGCCAAAGCGGGAAGAGCTCCTACAATGAGCAGTTCTTC. It is translated as CASSQSGKSSYNEQFF.

The chain links TRBV5-1 to TRBJ1-4; no clear D gene. Between the trimmed V and J ends, which lost 5 bases and 6 bases, there was a span of 8 bases. The CDR3 has 12 residues. Germline V gene sequence: CDR1 SGHRS, CDR2 YFSETQ. The CDR3 spells CASRNGDEKLFF. The CDR3 DNA is TGCGCCAGCAGAAACGGAGATGAAAAACTGTTTTTT.

The gene calls are TRBV10-2 and TRBJ1-2; TRBD1 might be the D (5 bases). The germline V gene encodes CDR1 WSHSY and CDR2 SAAADI. CDR3 length equals 14 residues. V lost 2 bases and J lost 5, with 12 bases in between. The CDR3, as DNA: TGCGCCAGCAGTGAGAACGCCAGGGCGTATGGCTACACCTTC. This translates into CASSENARAYGYTF.

The chain couples TRBV5-1 to TRBJ2-7; TRBD1 aligns across 9 bases. The ends lost 3 bases at V and 6 bases at J; junction bases unmatched: 10. Germline V lookup: CDR1 SGHRS, CDR2 YFSETQ. The CDR3 is made up of 15 amino acids. CDR3 nucleotides: TGCGCCAGCAGCTCAGGATACAGGGGGCAGGCCGAGCAGTACTTC. Translation gives CASSSGYRGQAEQYF.

This clone has a handful of counts. The genes are TRBV9 and TRBJ2-1; TRBD2 matches 8 bases. CDR3 size: 15 residues. Per germline, CDR1 SGDLS and CDR2 YYNGEE. V was clipped by 2 bases and J by 2 bases; unmatched bases: 3. CDR3: CASSVGGRTYNEQFF. CDR3 DNA sequence: TGTGCCAGCAGCGTTGGCGGGAGGACCTACAATGAGCAGTTCTTC.

The rearrangement links TRBV6-5 to TRBJ2-7; D may be TRBD1 (6 bases). The CDR3 covers 14 residues. Germline V gene data show CDR1 as MNHEY and CDR2 as SVGAGI. Trimming took off 7 bases at V and 5 bases at J, with 18 bases between the two ends. Written as DNA, the CDR3 is TGTGCCAGCAAGTTGAGGGCACAGGGCAACGAGCAGTACTTC. It codes for CASKLRAQGNEQYF.

CDR3 protein: CASVAAEPREAFF. CDR3 nucleotides: TGTGCCAGCGTCGCGGCGGAACCTAGGGAAGCTTTCTTT. The chain uses TRBV6-5 and TRBJ1-1; D unresolved. CDR3 length: 13 amino acids. Germline CDR1 reads MNHEY; CDR2 reads SVGAGI. V lost 8 bases and J lost 8, with 18 bases in between.

The chain joins TRBV6-1 to TRBJ2-3, with TRBD1 as a possible D gene (6 bases). V gave up 4 bases and J gave up 2 bases, with 19 bases separating them. Germline CDR1 reads MNHNS; CDR2 reads SASEGT. There are 17 residues in the CDR3. Here the CDR3 DNA reads TGTGCCAGCAGTGGGACAGCACTCCGCCGGTTCACAGATACGCAGTATTTT. This codes for CASSGTALRRFTDTQYF.